This TCR beta chain was captured in a study of blood T cell repertoires in COVID-19. V lost 7 bases and J lost 7, with 12 bases in between. The CDR3 consists of 13 residues. Germline CDR1 SGHRS, CDR2 YFSETQ. This clone was recorded once. In the original workflow: Reference gene primer amplification gave nucleated cell count estimates. Only in-frame clones appear in the TCRdb table, and some are missing; sequencing was by immunoSEQ multiplex PCR. V, J and clone size are those of that table, while D and trimming were read from the DNA. The table lists under 300,000 clones, 82% of them singletons, with more than 4.5% in the top ten.

V and J are TRBV5-1 and TRBJ1-6; D unresolved. Sequenced material: peripheral blood. This receptor was obtained from a woman aged 80 or older with active or convalescent COVID-19. CDR3 protein: CASSDKLNSPLHF. Written as DNA, the CDR3 is TGCGCCAGCTCAGACAAGCTGAATTCACCCCTCCACTTT.